This T cell receptor beta chain stems from a study of OX40 agonist ivuxolimab in advanced cancers. Germline V gene lookup returns CDR1 GTSNPN and CDR2 SVGIG (reference sequence). The CDR3 is 15 residues long. V gave up 2 bases and J gave up 9 bases, with 20 bases separating them. Profiling relied on immunoSEQ multiplex PCR, and the TCRdb table lists in-frame clones only, not all of them. The data show tens of thousands of clones, approximately 84% seen once. This clone is classed as medium-sized. The TCR comes from an adult with an advanced solid tumor such as melanoma, head and neck, liver or kidney cancer. The chain has TRBV30 and TRBJ2-1; TRBD1 is a possible D gene (6 bases). Material: CD4+ or CD8+ T cells sorted from blood, obtained in a trial of the OX40 agonist ivuxolimab. The DNA of the CDR3 is TGTGCCTGGAGTCCAATAGGGACACAGGGTAGTGAGCAGTTCTTC. Protein product: CAWSPIGTQGSEQFF. Complete variable domain (other parts from reference TRBV30 and TRBJ2-1): SQTIHQWPATLVQPVGSPLSLECTVEGTSNPNLYWYRQAAGRGLQLLFYSVGIGQISSEVPQNLSASRPQDRQFILSSKKLLLSDSGFYLCAWSPIGTQGSEQFFGPGTRLTVL.